This T cell receptor beta chain is from a study of T cell changes during pregnancy in multiple sclerosis. Germline CDR1 and CDR2: SNHLY and FYNNEI. Trimming removed 10 bases at V and 4 bases at J, with 17 bases between. The CDR3 spans 14 residues. Some clones are missing from TCRdb's copy, which holds only in-frame ones; the method was immunoSEQ multiplex PCR. The sample includes 85,000 to 100,000 clones, about 92% of them seen just once. This TCR was recovered from a female donor with multiple sclerosis, enrolled in a pregnancy study. The specimen comprised peripheral blood, sampled in the first trimester of pregnancy. The chain links TRBV2 to TRBJ1-3; TRBD1 might be the D (5 bases). The chain's CDR3 is CANSGDRGGNTIYF. For the CDR3, the DNA is TGTGCCAACAGCGGGGACCGGGGGGGAAACACCATATATTTT.